The text below deals with one T cell receptor beta chain. Its cognate antigen is unknown. The record originates from a study of blood T cells in healthy people across ages. In the study overall: Every two T cells gave about one barcoded beta molecule via template switching.

Caucasian, healthy and from Russia, the donors were aged between roughly 6 and 95. V lost 7 bases, J lost 0 bases, and 13 bases lay in between. The CDR3 runs 14 residues. Germline V gene data show CDR1 as MNHEY and CDR2 as SVGEGT. Overall study findings and caveats: Any conclusive comparison of naive versus antigen-experienced cells was prevented by using unsorted PBMCs.

Next came a second PCR, run for roughly 6 to 11 cycles, which used a sample-barcoded 5' primer along with a J-beta primer mix. A template-switch adaptor that had 12 random nucleotides put a tag on each cDNA molecule. TCRdb itself ran the 5' RACE reads through MiXCR, one entry per CDR3 protein. The sample records around 710,000 distinct CDR3 sequences, about 42% being singletons. The V gene is TRBV6-2 or TRBV6-3, the J gene TRBJ2-7; a possible D gene is TRBD1 (5 bases). This clonotype originated in a woman aged 55 to 70 in good health. The source material was blood. CDR3 sequence reads: CASTMDTSSYEQYF. CDR3 nucleotide sequence: TGTGCCAGCACCATGGACACGAGCTCCTACGAGCAGTACTTC.